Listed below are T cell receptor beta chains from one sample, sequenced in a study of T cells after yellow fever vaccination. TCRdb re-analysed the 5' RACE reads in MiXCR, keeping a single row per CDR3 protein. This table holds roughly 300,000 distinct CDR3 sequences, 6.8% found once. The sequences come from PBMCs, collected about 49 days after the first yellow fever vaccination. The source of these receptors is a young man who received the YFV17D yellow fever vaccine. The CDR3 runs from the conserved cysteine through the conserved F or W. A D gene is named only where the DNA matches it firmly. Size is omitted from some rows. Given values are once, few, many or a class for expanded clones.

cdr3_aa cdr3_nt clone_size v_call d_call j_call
CASSPGTWSSGANVLTF TGTGCCAGCAGCCCCGGGACCTGGAGCTCTGGGGCCAACGTCCTGACTTTC - TRBV5-4 - TRBJ2-6
CASKGLATDTQYF TGTGCCAGCAAAGGACTAGCCACAGATACGCAGTATTTT - TRBV7-9 TRBD2 TRBJ2-3
CASSLDGWDSKRINYGYTF TGTGCCAGCAGCTTAGATGGTTGGGACTCTAAGAGGATAAACTATGGCTACACCTTC few TRBV11-2 - TRBJ1-2
CASSVNIAGFTDTQYF TGTGCCAGCAGTGTCAATATAGCGGGGTTCACAGATACGCAGTATTTT - TRBV9 TRBD2 TRBJ2-3
CASSEGGGSSNGYTF TGTGCCAGCAGCGAGGGAGGGGGCTCCTCAAATGGCTACACCTTC - TRBV9 TRBD1 TRBJ1-2
CASSLLRGTGNEQYF TGTGCCAGCAGCTTACTCAGGGGGACGGGGAACGAGCAGTACTTC - TRBV7-2 TRBD1 TRBJ2-7
CASSYSRGLALGEQYF TGTGCCAGCAGTTACTCCCGTGGACTAGCTCTAGGCGAGCAGTACTTC many TRBV6-5 TRBD2 TRBJ2-7
CAVPEGPYNEQFF TGTGCCGTCCCGGAAGGGCCCTACAATGAGCAGTTCTTC few TRBV28 - TRBJ2-1
CASSLNTMGGGELDTQYF TGCGCCAGCAGCTTAAATACCATGGGCGGGGGGGAGTTGGATACGCAGTATTTT many TRBV5-1 TRBD2 TRBJ2-3
CASSPQGTGRETQYF TGTGCCAGCTCACCACAAGGGACAGGGAGAGAGACCCAGTACTTC few TRBV18 TRBD1 TRBJ2-5
CASWRGKGQPQHF TGTGCCAGCTGGAGAGGGAAGGGTCAGCCCCAGCATTTT many TRBV6-1 - TRBJ1-5
CASRATSLSTDTQYF TGTGCCAGCAGGGCGACAAGCCTTAGCACAGATACGCAGTATTTT many TRBV27 - TRBJ2-3
CASDTGGRSYEQYF TGTGCCAGCGATACAGGGGGTCGATCCTACGAGCAGTACTTC few TRBV5-5 TRBD1 TRBJ2-7
CASSLGANYGYTF TGTGCCAGCAGCTTAGGGGCTAACTATGGCTACACCTTC many TRBV7-2 - TRBJ1-2
CASSQELGSYNEQFF TGCGCCAGCAGCCAAGAGTTGGGCTCCTACAATGAGCAGTTCTTC - TRBV4-3 - TRBJ2-1
CSVPNIAGGAYNEQFF TGCAGTGTGCCAAATATAGCGGGGGGCGCCTACAATGAGCAGTTCTTC many TRBV20-1 TRBD2 TRBJ2-1
CASRQRDRDTGELFF TGTGCCAGCAGGCAAAGGGACCGCGACACCGGGGAGCTGTTTTTT few TRBV6-1 - TRBJ2-2
CSASLRGSSNQPQHF TGCAGTGCTAGCCTCAGGGGCTCGAGCAATCAGCCCCAGCATTTT - TRBV20-1 - TRBJ1-5
CASSPQKNQPQHF TGTGCCAGCTCACCACAGAAGAATCAGCCCCAGCATTTT - TRBV18 - TRBJ1-5
CASTETGAWVDTQYF TGTGCCAGCACCGAAACAGGGGCCTGGGTAGATACGCAGTATTTT many TRBV7-2 TRBD1 TRBJ2-3
CASSLSLARVAFF TGTGCCAGCAGCTTAAGTTTAGCGAGGGTCGCTTTCTTT many TRBV7-2 - TRBJ1-1
CASSPGPADEKLFF TGCGCCAGCAGCCCCGGACCGGCGGATGAAAAACTGTTTTTT few TRBV4-1 - TRBJ1-4
CASSYSRFVDQPQHF TGTGCCAGCAGTTACTCCAGATTCGTAGATCAGCCCCAGCATTTT - TRBV6-5 - TRBJ1-5
CASQWDRGGELFF TGTGCTAGTCAGTGGGACAGGGGCGGGGAGCTGTTTTTT - TRBV9 TRBD1 TRBJ2-2
CASSIRRKDFDGYTF TGTGCCAGCAGTATCCGACGCAAAGACTTCGATGGCTACACCTTC - TRBV27 - TRBJ1-2
CAISQGATGQPQHF TGTGCCATCAGTCAGGGAGCTACCGGTCAGCCCCAGCATTTT many TRBV10-3 - TRBJ1-5
CASSVRTGFYEQYF TGTGCCAGCAGTGTCCGGACAGGGTTTTACGAGCAGTACTTC - TRBV27 TRBD1 TRBJ2-7
CASSLVGGLNEKLFF TGTGCCAGCAGCTTAGTCGGCGGTCTGAATGAAAAACTGTTTTTT few TRBV7-9 - TRBJ1-4
CAISEGGDGSYEQYF TGTGCCATCAGTGAGGGCGGTGATGGCTCCTACGAGCAGTACTTC few TRBV10-3 - TRBJ2-7
CASSLVVGTGEEKLFF TGCGCCAGCAGCTTGGTGGTTGGGACAGGGGAAGAAAAACTGTTTTTT - TRBV5-1 TRBD1 TRBJ1-4
CASSYYSGKETQYF TGTGCCAGCAGTTACTACAGCGGGAAAGAGACCCAGTACTTC few TRBV6-5 TRBD2 TRBJ2-5
CASSSNSGGANTGELFF TGTGCCAGCAGCTCTAATAGCGGGGGGGCGAACACCGGGGAGCTGTTTTTT many TRBV7-3 TRBD2 TRBJ2-2
CASSLASGQGNEKLFF TGTGCCAGCAGCTTAGCGTCGGGACAGGGTAATGAAAAACTGTTTTTT few TRBV7-2 TRBD1 TRBJ1-4
CASSSRDGDDEQYF TGTGCCAGCAGTTCTCGGGACGGGGACGACGAGCAGTACTTC few TRBV12-3/TRBV12-4 - TRBJ2-7
CASSRHSGETQYF TGTGCCAGCAGCCGCCACAGCGGGGAGACCCAGTACTTC few TRBV6-2/TRBV6-3 - TRBJ2-5
CASSLDTSGGRYNEQFF TGTGCCAGCAGCTTAGATACTAGCGGGGGCCGCTACAATGAGCAGTTCTTC - TRBV11-2 TRBD2 TRBJ2-1
CASSLEGQFFATNEKLFF TGTGCCAGCAGCTTAGAGGGACAGTTCTTTGCAACTAATGAAAAACTGTTTTTT - TRBV7-9 TRBD1 TRBJ1-4
CASSLEGGGVYNEQFF TGTGCCAGCAGCTTGGAGGGGGGGGGTGTCTACAATGAGCAGTTCTTC many TRBV5-6 - TRBJ2-1
CSARDRRRDSGRSGELFF TGCAGTGCTAGAGATCGGCGCCGGGACTCAGGGCGGTCCGGGGAGCTGTTTTTT - TRBV20-1 - TRBJ2-2
CASSFVISGVADTQYF TGTGCCAGCAGCTTCGTCATCAGCGGAGTTGCAGATACGCAGTATTTT many TRBV7-9 - TRBJ2-3
CASSLDPGGHSPLHF TGTGCCAGCAGCTTAGATCCCGGGGGCCATTCACCCCTCCACTTT many TRBV7-2 - TRBJ1-6
CASSLLAGGNTGELFF TGTGCCAGCAGCTTGTTAGCGGGGGGTAACACCGGGGAGCTGTTTTTT few TRBV7-2 TRBD2 TRBJ2-2
CSVFGEYNEQFF TGCAGTGTTTTTGGGGAATACAATGAGCAGTTCTTC few TRBV20-1 - TRBJ2-1
CASSLDTNTEAFF TGTGCCAGCAGCCTAGACACGAACACTGAAGCTTTCTTT few TRBV7-3 - TRBJ1-1
CASSLVKQGVVTEAFF TGCGCCAGCAGCTTGGTTAAACAGGGGGTGGTGACTGAAGCTTTCTTT - TRBV5-1 TRBD1 TRBJ1-1
CASSLPGGDTDTQYF TGCGCCAGCAGCTTGCCGGGGGGCGACACAGATACGCAGTATTTT many TRBV5-1 - TRBJ2-3
CASSFVGANGYTF TGTGCCAGCTCATTCGTAGGGGCGAATGGCTACACCTTC - TRBV18 - TRBJ1-2
CASSFYSRLQETQYF TGTGCCAGCAGCTTCTACAGTCGCCTCCAAGAGACCCAGTACTTC - TRBV5-6 - TRBJ2-5
CASSPGRRRGDTQYF TGTGCCAGCAGCCCGGGACGAAGGCGAGGGGATACGCAGTATTTT - TRBV7-9 - TRBJ2-3
CASSLFAYSSSTDTQYF TGTGCCAGCAGCTTATTCGCCTATTCCTCTAGCACAGATACGCAGTATTTT few TRBV7-2 - TRBJ2-3
CSARDPLAVSYEQYF TGCAGTGCTAGAGATCCCCTAGCGGTTTCCTACGAGCAGTACTTC few TRBV20-1 TRBD2 TRBJ2-7
CASKGGYNSPLHF TGTGCCAGTAAGGGTGGATATAATTCACCCCTCCACTTT few TRBV7-8 - TRBJ1-6
CASSPRPVEGQPQHF TGTGCCAGCTCACCCCGTCCAGTCGAGGGGCAGCCCCAGCATTTT - TRBV18 - TRBJ1-5
CSVTAGHLRTEAFF TGCAGCGTAACCGCGGGACACCTGAGGACTGAAGCTTTCTTT - TRBV29-1 - TRBJ1-1